The T cell receptor beta chain described here comes from a study of shared clonotypes between healthy human individuals. The assay was immunoSEQ multiplex PCR, and TCRdb's table has in-frame clones only and misses some. The sample holds 550,000 to 800,000 clones, less than 85% seen once. V lost 6 bases to trimming and J lost 3 bases, with 5 bases between them. Germline CDR1 is MDHEN and CDR2 is SYDVKM. This CDR3 is built from 11 residues. Findings and limits, study-wide: An effect of sequencing depth on clonotype sharing among donors was expected.

This clone was counted once. The antigen remains undetermined. The chain combines TRBV28 with TRBJ1-2; D not certain. The sequence was obtained from a woman aged 30 to 39 in good health. Input material: memory CD4+ T cells sorted from blood. Subset indicated: CD45RA-negative fraction. The CDR3 DNA reads TGTGCCAGCAGCCGGGACTATGGCTACACCTTC. Amino acids: CASSRDYGYTF.